This T cell receptor beta chain was profiled in a study of blood T cell repertoires in COVID-19. Study-level background: The analysed material was cDNA or gDNA that came from T cells, B-cell-depleted T cells, or PBMCs.

TCRdb's copy holds only in-frame clones and misses some; the assay was immunoSEQ multiplex PCR. Of about 190,000 clones listed, 90% were seen once; the top ten hold 0.62%. The V end was cut by 7 bases, the J end by 2 bases, with 20 bases between. Germline V gene sequence: CDR1 SNHLY, CDR2 FYNNEI. The CDR3 runs to 16 residues. V usage is TRBV2 and J usage is TRBJ2-5, with D maybe TRBD1 (6 bases). The source material was peripheral blood. The source is a man in his fifties or sixties with acute or convalescent COVID-19. The CDR3 nucleotides are TGTGCCAGCACCGAGGGGGTAGCTGGCCCTCAAGAGACCCAGTACTTC. It is translated as CASTEGVAGPQETQYF.